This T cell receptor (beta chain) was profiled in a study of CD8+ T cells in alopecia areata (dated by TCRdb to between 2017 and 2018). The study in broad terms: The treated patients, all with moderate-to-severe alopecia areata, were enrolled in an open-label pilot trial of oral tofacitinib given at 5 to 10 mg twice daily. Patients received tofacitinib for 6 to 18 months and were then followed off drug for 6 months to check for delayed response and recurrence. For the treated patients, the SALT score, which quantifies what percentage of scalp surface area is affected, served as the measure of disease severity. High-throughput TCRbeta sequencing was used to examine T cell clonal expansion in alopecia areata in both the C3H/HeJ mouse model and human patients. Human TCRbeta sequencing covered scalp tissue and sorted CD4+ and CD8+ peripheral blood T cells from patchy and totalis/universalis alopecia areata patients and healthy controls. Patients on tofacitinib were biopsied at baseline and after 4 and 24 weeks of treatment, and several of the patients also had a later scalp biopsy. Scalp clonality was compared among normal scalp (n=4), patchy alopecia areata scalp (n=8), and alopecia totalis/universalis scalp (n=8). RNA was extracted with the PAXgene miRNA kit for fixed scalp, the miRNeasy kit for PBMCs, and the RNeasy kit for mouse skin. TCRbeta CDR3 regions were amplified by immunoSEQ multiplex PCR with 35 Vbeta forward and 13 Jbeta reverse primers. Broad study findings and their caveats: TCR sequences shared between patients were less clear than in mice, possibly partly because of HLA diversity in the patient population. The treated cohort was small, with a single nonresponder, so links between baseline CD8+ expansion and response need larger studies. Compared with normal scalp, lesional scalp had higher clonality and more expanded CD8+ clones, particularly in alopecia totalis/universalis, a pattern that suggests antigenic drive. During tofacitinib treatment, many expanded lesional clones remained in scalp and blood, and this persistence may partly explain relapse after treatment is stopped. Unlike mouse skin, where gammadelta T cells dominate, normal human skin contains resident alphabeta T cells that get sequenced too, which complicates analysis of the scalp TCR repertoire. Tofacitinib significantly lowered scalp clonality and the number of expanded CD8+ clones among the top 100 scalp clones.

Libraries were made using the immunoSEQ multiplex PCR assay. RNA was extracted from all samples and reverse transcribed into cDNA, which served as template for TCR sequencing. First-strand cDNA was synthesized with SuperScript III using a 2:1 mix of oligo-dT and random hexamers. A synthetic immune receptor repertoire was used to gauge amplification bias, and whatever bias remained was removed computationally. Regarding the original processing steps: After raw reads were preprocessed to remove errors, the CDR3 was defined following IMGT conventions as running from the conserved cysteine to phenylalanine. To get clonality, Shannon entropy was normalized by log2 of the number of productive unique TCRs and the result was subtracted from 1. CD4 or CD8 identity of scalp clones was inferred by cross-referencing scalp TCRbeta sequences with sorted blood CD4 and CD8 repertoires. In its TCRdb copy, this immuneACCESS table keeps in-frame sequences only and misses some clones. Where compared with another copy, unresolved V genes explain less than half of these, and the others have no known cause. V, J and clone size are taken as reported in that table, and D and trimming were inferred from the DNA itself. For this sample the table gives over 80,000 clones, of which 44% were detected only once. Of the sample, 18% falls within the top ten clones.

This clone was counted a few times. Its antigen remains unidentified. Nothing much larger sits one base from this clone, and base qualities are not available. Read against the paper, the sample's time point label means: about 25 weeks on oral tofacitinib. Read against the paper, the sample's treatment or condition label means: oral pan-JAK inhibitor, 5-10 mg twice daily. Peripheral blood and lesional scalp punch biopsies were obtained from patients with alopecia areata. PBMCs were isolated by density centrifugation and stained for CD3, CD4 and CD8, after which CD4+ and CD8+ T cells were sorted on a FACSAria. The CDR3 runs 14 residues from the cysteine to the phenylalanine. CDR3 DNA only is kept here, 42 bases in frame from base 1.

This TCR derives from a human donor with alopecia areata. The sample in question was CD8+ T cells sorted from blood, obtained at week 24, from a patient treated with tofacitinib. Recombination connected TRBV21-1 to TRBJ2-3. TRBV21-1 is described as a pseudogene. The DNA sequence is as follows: TGTGCCAGCAGCAAGATCTGGGGCACAGATACGCAGTATTTT. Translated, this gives CASSKIWGTDTQYF.